The 24 T cell receptor beta chains presented below share a single source sample, sequenced in a study of T cell responses to AZD1222 COVID-19 vaccine. This table comes from immunoSEQ multiplex PCR, and its TCRdb copy is limited to in-frame clones, with some not included. The sample yields 170,000 or so clones, less than 95% seen once. The input for sequencing was peripheral blood, taken on day 0 of AZD1222 vaccination. These receptors all come from an adult in good health.

This clone was counted a single time. J is TRBJ2-5 and V is TRBV7-8; 9 bases fit TRBD1. The ends lost 10 bases at V and 0 bases at J; junction bases unmatched: 9. The CDR3 is made up of 15 amino acids. Germline loops: CDR1 SGHVS, CDR2 FQNEAQ. In nucleotides, the CDR3 is TGTGCCACCCGAGGGGGGACAGGGTACCAAGAGACCCAGTACTTC. Protein product: CATRGGTGYQETQYF. Filled out from reference TRBV7-8 and TRBJ2-5, the complete variable domain reads GAGVSQSPRYKVAKRGQDVALRCDPISGHVSLFWYQQALGQGPEFLTYFQNEAQLDKSGLPSDRFFAERPEGSVSTLKIQRTQQEDSAVYLCATRGGTGYQETQYFGPGTRLLVL.

The chain employs TRBV5-5 and TRBJ1-3; D is possibly TRBD1 (6 bases). The length of the CDR3 is 14 residues. Germline CDR1 and CDR2: SGHKS and YYEKEE (reference sequence). V dropped 1 base and J dropped 8 bases, with 13 bases sitting between them. CDR3 sequence: CASSLTGSLDTIYF. The CDR3 DNA reads TGTGCCAGCAGCTTGACAGGGAGTTTGGACACCATATATTTT. Based on the CDR3 plus reference TRBV5-5 and TRBJ1-3, the full variable domain is DAGVTQSPTHLIKTRGQQVTLRCSPISGHKSVSWYQQVLGQGPQFIFQYYEKEERGRGNFPDRFSARQFPNYSSELNVNALLLGDSALYLCASSLTGSLDTIYFGEGSWLTVV.

V usage is TRBV5-6 and J usage is TRBJ1-1; D gene uncertain. Germline lookup yields CDR1 SGHDT and CDR2 YYEEEE. This CDR3 contains 16 residues. Trimming shortened V by 0 bases and J by 1 base, and 13 bases separated the two germline ends. DNA of the CDR3: TGTGCCAGCAGCTTGGAAAATGTAGGCAGGAACACTGAAGCTTTCTTT. Protein sequence: CASSLENVGRNTEAFF.

This rearrangement joins TRBV11-2 to TRBJ2-3; 7 nucleotides align to TRBD2. CDR1 SGHAT and CDR2 FQNNGV come from the germline V gene. The J segment lost 1 base and the V segment lost 5 bases, leaving 3 bases of the junction unmatched. CDR3 length: 14 amino acids. CDR3: CASSRSGGTDTQYF. The DNA of the CDR3 is TGTGCCAGCAGCCGCAGCGGGGGCACAGATACGCAGTATTTT.

The V and J genes are TRBV27 and TRBJ1-5; D uncertain. The CDR3 consists of 16 residues. Germline values: CDR1 MNHEY, CDR2 SMNVEV (reference sequence). V was cut by 8 bases and J by 3 bases, with 20 bases left in between. Written as DNA, the CDR3 is TGTGCCAGCTTCCATCGGGTGGGCAGCCTCAATCAGCCCCAGCATTTT. Translated: CASFHRVGSLNQPQHF.

This chain joins TRBV18 and TRBJ1-2; 7 bases agree with TRBD1. The V and J ends lost 6 bases and 6 bases, in that order; junction bases with no gene match: 10. This CDR3 comprises 14 residues. CDR1 and CDR2 from the germline V gene are KGHSH and LQKENI. For the CDR3, the DNA is TGTGCCAGCTCCCGGGACAGTGATAAACATGGCTACACCTTC. Amino acid sequence: CASSRDSDKHGYTF. Full variable domain (outside the CDR3, taken from reference TRBV18 and TRBJ1-2): NAGVMQNPRHLVRRRGQEARLRCSPMKGHSHVYWYRQLPEEGLKFMVYLQKENIIDESGMPKERFSAEFPKEGPSILRIQQVVRGDSAAYFCASSRDSDKHGYTFGSGTRLTVV.

The chain recombines TRBV12-3 or TRBV12-4 with TRBJ2-2; D not certain. V was cut by 2 bases and J by 7 bases, with 5 bases left in between. There are 12 residues in the CDR3. CDR3 sequence: CASSLPGGELFF. The CDR3 DNA is TGTGCCAGCAGTTTACCAGGCGGGGAGCTGTTTTTT.

This sequence joins TRBV7-2 and TRBJ2-7; 10 nucleotides line up with TRBD2. The CDR3 is 14 amino acids. CDR1 is SGHTA and CDR2 is FQGNSA in the germline V gene. The trim removed 6 bases at V and 3 bases at J, leaving 5 bases unmatched. CDR3 bases: TGTGCCAGCAGACACACTAGCGGGGACTACGAGCAGTACTTC. Its protein product is CASRHTSGDYEQYF.

This CDR3 reads CASSPEGLAGVEQFF. Written as DNA, the CDR3 is TGTGCCAGCAGCCCGGAGGGACTAGCGGGGGTTGAGCAGTTCTTC. This chain connects TRBV7-2 to TRBJ2-1; 14 nucleotides match TRBD2. Trimming cost V 5 bases and J 9 bases; bases outside gene matches: 6. Germline V gene sequence: CDR1 SGHTA, CDR2 FQGNSA. The CDR3 is made up of 15 amino acids.

This chain uses TRBV6-5 with TRBJ1-5, with D uncertain. This CDR3 comprises 11 residues. Trimming removed 5 bases from V and 2 bases from J, with 1 base in between. Looked up from germline, CDR1 is MNHEY and CDR2 is SVGAGI. The CDR3 sequence is CASSRNQPQHF. The CDR3 nucleotides are TGTGCCAGCAGTCGCAATCAGCCCCAGCATTTT.

V and J are TRBV5-8 and TRBJ1-1; a possible D gene is TRBD1 (5 bases). V was pared by 4 bases and J by 4 bases, with 14 bases between. CDR3 length: 14 amino acids. CDR1 and CDR2 from the germline V gene are SGHTS and YDEGEE. The CDR3: CASSLIGGRTEAFF. CDR3 DNA: TGTGCCAGCAGCCTCATCGGGGGACGCACTGAAGCTTTCTTT.

Comment on this clone: At one end, the junction sequence differs from germline, possibly due to a read error. The chain has TRBV7-9 and TRBJ2-2; 9 positions match TRBD2. The CDR3 spans 17 residues. CDR1 is SEHNR and CDR2 is FQNEAQ in the germline V gene (reference sequence). As DNA, the CDR3 is TGTGCCAGCAGCATAGCGAGCGGGGGGTCGAACACCGGGGAGCTGTTTTTT. Translated: CASSIASGGSNTGELFF. Together with reference TRBV7-9 and TRBJ2-2, the CDR3 gives the full variable domain: DTGVSQNPRHKITKRGQNVTFRCDPISEHNRLYWYRQTLGQGPEFLTYFQNEAQLEKSRLLSDRFSAERPKGSFSTLEIQRTEQGDSAMYLCASSIASGGSNTGELFFGEGSRLTVL.

The chain links TRBV2 to TRBJ2-3; TRBD1 or TRBD2 may be the D gene (5 bases each). Trimming pared 8 bases from V and 1 base from J, leaving 7 bases between. In germline, CDR1 is SNHLY, CDR2 FYNNEI. The length of the CDR3 is 12 residues. Here the CDR3 DNA reads TGTGCCAGCGGGGACGGCACAGATACGCAGTATTTT. Its protein is CASGDGTDTQYF.

J is TRBJ2-3 and V is TRBV6-2 or TRBV6-3; D is ambiguous. In germline, CDR1 is MNHEY, CDR2 SVGEGT. Trimming removed 2 bases at V and 2 bases at J, with 11 bases between. This CDR3 is 15 amino acids long. Written as DNA, the CDR3 is TGTGCCAGCAGTTACCGGATACAGTTCACAGATACGCAGTATTTT. It is translated as CASSYRIQFTDTQYF.

The CDR3 spells CASSSSGGVQPQHF. As DNA, the CDR3 is TGTGCCAGCAGTTCCTCGGGGGGGGTCCAGCCCCAGCATTTT. The V call is TRBV6-5, the J call TRBJ1-5; a weak D match, TRBD1 (5 bases). CDR3 length: 14 amino acids. Germline CDR1 reads MNHEY; CDR2 reads SVGAGI. V dropped 4 bases and J dropped 7 bases, with 14 bases sitting between them.

A remark on this clone: The identical CDR3 is also encoded by other nucleotide sequences in the sample. V is TRBV27 and J is TRBJ1-3; 7 bases line up with TRBD1. The germline CDR1 and CDR2 sequences are MNHEY and SMNVEV (reference sequence). This CDR3 is built from 14 residues. Trimming at V came to 5 bases and at J to 4 bases, leaving 5 bases not matched to a gene. The CDR3 DNA reads TGTGCCAGCAGTCCCGGGACAGTCGGAAACACCATATATTTT. Protein sequence: CASSPGTVGNTIYF.

The chain joins TRBV12-3 or TRBV12-4 to TRBJ2-1, with a weak D call TRBD2 (5 bases). Trimming shortened V by 6 bases and J by 9 bases, and 12 bases separated the two germline ends. CDR3 size: 12 residues. In DNA, the CDR3 is TGTGCCAGCAGCCACGAGGGCAGTGAGCAGTTCTTC. Protein sequence: CASSHEGSEQFF.

V gene TRBV3-1 (or the pseudogene TRBV3-2) combines with J gene TRBJ1-3; no clear D. The V and J ends lost 0 bases and 3 bases respectively, with 0 bases between them. Germline assignment: CDR1 LGHDT and CDR2 YNNKEL (reference sequence). The CDR3 consists of 12 residues. CDR3 in DNA: TGTGCCAGCAGCCAAGATGGAAACACCATATATTTT. Translation: CASSQDGNTIYF.

The chain has TRBV5-1 and TRBJ1-2; D not resolved. This CDR3 comprises 12 residues. Germline V CDR1 and CDR2: SGHRS, YFSETQ. V was trimmed by 4 bases and J by 6 bases, leaving 10 bases between them. The CDR3 region is CASSPGGHGYTF. The CDR3 DNA reads as TGCGCCAGCAGCCCGGGTGGCCATGGCTACACCTTC.

The CDR3, as DNA: TGTGCCAGCAGTATCTCCTGGAATGAGCAGTTCTTC. This sequence encodes CASSISWNEQFF. The chain joins TRBV2 to TRBJ2-1; D uncertain. Germline values: CDR1 SNHLY, CDR2 FYNNEI. V shed 5 bases and J shed 7 bases, with 9 bases lying between them. The CDR3 spans 12 residues. The full variable domain, completed using reference TRBV2 and TRBJ2-1, is EPEVTQTPSHQVTQMGQEVILRCVPISNHLYFYWYRQILGQKVEFLVSFYNNEISEKSEIFDDQFSVERPDGSNFTLKIRSTKLEDSAMYFCASSISWNEQFFGPGTRLTVL.

The genes are TRBV7-2 and TRBJ1-2; 11 positions match TRBD1. Germline CDR1 and CDR2: SGHTA and FQGNSA. V lost 4 bases to trimming and J lost 5 bases; unmatched junction nucleotides: 6. This CDR3 region has 15 residues. The CDR3 coding sequence is TGTGCCAGCAGCTCCGGGACAGGGGGTTATTATGGCTACACCTTC. Translated: CASSSGTGGYYGYTF.

The chain has TRBV6-5 and TRBJ1-2; D perhaps matches TRBD1 (5 bases). V was shortened by 6 bases and J by 1 base, with 15 bases between the two germline ends. The CDR3 totals 15 residues. Per germline, CDR1 MNHEY and CDR2 SVGAGI. The CDR3 DNA sequence: TGTGCCAGCAGCCCACCGGGACGGAATAACTATGGCTACACCTTC. Translation: CASSPPGRNNYGYTF.

This chain joins TRBV11-1 and TRBJ2-2; the D gene is possibly TRBD1 (5 bases). Looked up from germline, CDR1 is SGHAT and CDR2 is FQDESV (reference sequence). V shed 0 bases and J shed 9 bases, with 8 bases lying between them. The CDR3 loop spans 13 amino acids. The CDR3 nucleotides are TGTGCCAGCAGCTTAGCAGGGGCCAGGGAGCTGTTTTTT. Translating it yields CASSLAGARELFF.

DNA for the CDR3: TGTGCCAGCAGCCCTGGGATGAACACTGAAGCTTTCTTT. It specifies CASSPGMNTEAFF. The rearrangement links TRBV7-2 to TRBJ1-1; D not certain. Germline V lookup: CDR1 SGHTA, CDR2 FQGNSA. The CDR3 contains 13 residues. V dropped 5 bases and J dropped 0 bases, with 7 bases sitting between them.